The 18 T cell receptor beta chains given below trace back to one sample, sequenced in a study of shared clonotypes between healthy human individuals. The method was immunoSEQ multiplex PCR; TCRdb's version includes in-frame clones alone and lacks a portion of them. The sample has a few million clones, 85% to 95% seen once; the top ten hold 0.39%. The material sequenced was naive CD4+ T cells from PBMCs. Subset reported: CD45RA+ positively selected. All receptors come from a man younger than 35 in good health. Some clones in this sample may be carry-over from other donors' samples.

J is TRBJ2-5 and V is TRBV9, with D possibly TRBD1 on 6 matching bases. The germline gives CDR1 SGDLS, CDR2 YYNGEE. The V and J ends lost 6 bases and 4 bases respectively, with 19 bases between them. The CDR3 is 15 residues long. As DNA, the CDR3 is TGTGCCAGCAACCCGACAGGCCCCTCCAGAGAGACCCAGTACTTC. It yields the protein CASNPTGPSRETQYF. The variable domain in full, with the rest retrieved from reference TRBV9 and TRBJ2-5, is DSGVTQTPKHLITATGQRVTLRCSPRSGDLSVYWYQQSLDQGLQFLIQYYNGEERAKGNILERFSAQQFPDLHSELNLSSLELGDSALYFCASNPTGPSRETQYFGPGTRLLVL.

This chain joins TRBV6-6 and TRBJ1-1, with a weak D call TRBD1 (5 bases). The CDR3 loop spans 12 amino acids. The germline V gene encodes CDR1 MNHNY and CDR2 SVGAGI (reference sequence). V was shortened by 2 bases and J by 8 bases, with 9 bases between the two germline ends. This CDR3 is CASSYDQGEAFF. CDR3 coding DNA: TGTGCCAGCAGTTACGATCAGGGAGAAGCTTTCTTT.

V gene TRBV5-1 combines with J gene TRBJ1-2; D is unclear. The germline gives CDR1 SGHRS, CDR2 YFSETQ. Trimming removed 1 base at V and 0 bases at J, with 7 bases between. The CDR3 consists of 14 residues. The CDR3 sequence: CASSLRVPNYGYTF. In DNA form, the CDR3 reads TGCGCCAGCAGCTTGCGGGTCCCTAACTATGGCTACACCTTC.

The CDR3 DNA reads TGTGCCAGCAGCTTACTACCGACCGGGGAGCTGTTTTTT. It is translated as CASSLLPTGELFF. The rearrangement links TRBV7-2 to TRBJ2-2; D gene unclear. This CDR3 comprises 13 residues. Germline V gene data show CDR1 as SGHTA and CDR2 as FQGNSA. V was cut by 2 bases and J by 5 bases, with 6 bases left in between.

In regard to this clone: Additional DNA sequences in this sample encode the identical CDR3. CDR3 DNA sequence: TGTGCCATCAGTGAGCAGTTCTCTGGGGCCAACGTCCTGACTTTC. Amino acids: CAISEQFSGANVLTF. The V and J genes are TRBV10-3 and TRBJ2-6; no clear D. V was pared by 2 bases and J by 0 bases, with 5 bases between. Per the germline V gene, CDR1 is ENHRY and CDR2 is SYGVKD. This CDR3 contains 15 residues.

The CDR3 spells CASSNGQGASGANVLTF. The CDR3 DNA sequence: TGCGCCAGCAGCAACGGACAGGGGGCCTCTGGGGCCAACGTCCTGACTTTC. This chain uses TRBV5-1 with TRBJ2-6; 11 positions match TRBD1. The CDR3 totals 17 residues. Unmatched junction bases numbered 3, after V lost 4 bases and J lost 0 bases. The germline gives CDR1 SGHRS, CDR2 YFSETQ.

The V call is TRBV6-5, the J call TRBJ1-2; TRBD1 aligns across 7 bases. In germline, CDR1 is MNHEY, CDR2 SVGAGI. The CDR3 consists of 15 residues. V lost 2 bases, J lost 7 bases, and 10 bases stayed unmatched. For the CDR3, the DNA is TGTGCCAGCAGTTACACCACGACAGGGTCGGTTGGCTACACCTTC. Translating gives CASSYTTTGSVGYTF.

The V gene is TRBV7-3, the J gene TRBJ2-7, with TRBD1 as a possible D gene (6 bases). Deletions cut 5 bases from V and 6 bases from J, with 14 bases between. Germline CDR1 SGHTA, CDR2 FQGTGA. This CDR3 spans 13 amino acids. CDR3 residues: CASSLGQSGEQYF. The CDR3, as DNA: TGTGCCAGCAGCCTCGGACAGTCGGGCGAGCAGTACTTC.

The gene calls are TRBV2 and TRBJ2-1, with 7 bases identical to TRBD1. This CDR3 has 16 amino acids. Trimming cost V 5 bases and J 4 bases; bases outside gene matches: 11. CDR1 is SNHLY, CDR2 FYNNEI, per germline. The CDR3 nucleotides read TGTGCCAGCAGTCGGGACAGCGCTGATCTTTACAATGAGCAGTTCTTC. It translates to CASSRDSADLYNEQFF.

This chain links TRBV5-1 with TRBJ2-2; 12 nucleotides line up with TRBD2. Germline CDR1 and CDR2: SGHRS and YFSETQ. V gave up 2 bases and J gave up 8 bases; unmatched junction bases: 4. CDR3 length: 15 amino acids. The CDR3 nucleotides are TGCGCCAGCAGCTTCCGACTAGCGGGAGAGGGGGAGCTGTTTTTT. This gives the protein CASSFRLAGEGELFF. Full variable domain (remainder filled in from reference TRBV5-1 and TRBJ2-2): KAGVTQTPRYLIKTRGQQVTLSCSPISGHRSVSWYQQTPGQGLQFLFEYFSETQRNKGNFPGRFSGRQFSNSRSEMNVSTLELGDSALYLCASSFRLAGEGELFFGEGSRLTVL.

This chain links TRBV19 with TRBJ1-5; D may be TRBD1 (6 bases). This CDR3 comprises 14 residues. Germline V lookup: CDR1 LNHDA, CDR2 SQIVND (reference sequence). V lost 7 bases, J lost 4 bases, and 14 bases lay in between. The CDR3 spells CASKGGQPNQPQHF. The DNA of the CDR3 is TGTGCCAGTAAAGGGGGGCAGCCGAATCAGCCCCAGCATTTT. The whole variable domain, remainder taken from reference TRBV19 and TRBJ1-5, is DGGITQSPKYLFRKEGQNVTLSCEQNLNHDAMYWYRQDPGQGLRLIYYSQIVNDFQKGDIAEGYSVSREKKESFPLTVTSAQKNPTAFYLCASKGGQPNQPQHFGDGTRLSIL.

This chain links TRBV28 with TRBJ2-7, with 12 bases aligning to TRBD1. CDR1 is MDHEN and CDR2 is SYDVKM in the germline V gene. The CDR3 totals 18 residues. V gave up 7 bases and J gave up 4 bases; unmatched junction bases: 17. CDR3 nucleotide sequence: TGTGCCAGCATCCCAACCGCCGGGACAGGGGGCGCGCCTTACGAGCAGTACTTC. As protein: CASIPTAGTGGAPYEQYF. Using reference TRBV28 and TRBJ2-7 for the parts outside the CDR3, the full variable domain is DVKVTQSSRYLVKRTGEKVFLECVQDMDHENMFWYRQDPGLGLRLIYFSYDVKMKEKGDIPEGYSVSREKKERFSLILESASTNQTSMYLCASIPTAGTGGAPYEQYFGPGTRLTVT.

In this sample, this clone turned up once. This sequence joins TRBV4-1 and TRBJ1-4; D is unresolved. Germline V lookup: CDR1 MGHRA, CDR2 YSYEKL. The CDR3 spans 14 residues. The V gene lost 1 base and the J gene lost 8 bases, with 11 bases spanning the gap. The CDR3 region is CASSQAPRREKLFF. The CDR3 region has the DNA TGCGCCAGCAGCCAAGCTCCCCGACGGGAAAAACTGTTTTTT.

The chain joins TRBV4-1 to TRBJ2-1, with TRBD1 matching over 7 bases. There are 15 residues in the CDR3. Germline V CDR1 and CDR2: MGHRA, YSYEKL. After removal of 1 base from V and 6 bases from J, the junction contained 6 bases not matched to a gene. The CDR3 sequence is CASSQVHAGGNEQFF. CDR3 coding DNA: TGCGCCAGCAGCCAAGTCCACGCAGGGGGCAATGAGCAGTTCTTC.

The chain joins TRBV18 to TRBJ2-5; D not resolved. The CDR3 runs to 14 residues. V dropped 4 bases and J dropped 5 bases, with 14 bases sitting between them. The V gene's germline CDR1 is KGHSH and CDR2 LQKENI. CDR3 region: CASSLSSTAETQYF. The DNA of the CDR3 is TGTGCCAGCTCACTGTCGTCCACTGCGGAGACCCAGTACTTC. The full variable domain, its missing parts supplied by reference TRBV18 and TRBJ2-5, is NAGVMQNPRHLVRRRGQEARLRCSPMKGHSHVYWYRQLPEEGLKFMVYLQKENIIDESGMPKERFSAEFPKEGPSILRIQQVVRGDSAAYFCASSLSSTAETQYFGPGTRLLVL.

Written as DNA, the CDR3 is TGTGCCAGCAGTGACGAGGCGGCAGATACGCAGTATTTT. Translated, it gives CASSDEAADTQYF. The V and J genes are TRBV2 and TRBJ2-3; no clear D gene. V was trimmed by 3 bases and J by 4 bases, leaving 8 bases between them. Germline V gene data show CDR1 as SNHLY and CDR2 as FYNNEI. This CDR3 is built from 13 residues.

Points on this clone: The same CDR3 also results from other DNA sequences found in this sample. The CDR3 spells CAWSVISGNTIYF. The DNA for the CDR3 is TGTGCCTGGAGTGTAATATCTGGAAACACCATATATTTT. The chain couples TRBV30 to TRBJ1-3; the D is unclear. V lost 0 bases and J 1 base, leaving 4 bases between the germline ends. The CDR3 covers 13 residues. Germline lookup yields CDR1 GTSNPN and CDR2 SVGIG (reference sequence).

This rearrangement joins TRBV9 to TRBJ2-7; no clear D. The CDR3 is 12 amino acids. V lost 0 bases and J 7 bases, leaving 8 bases between the germline ends. Germline V gene sequence: CDR1 SGDLS, CDR2 YYNGEE. The chain's CDR3 is CASSVDQSEQYF. CDR3 nucleotides: TGTGCCAGCAGCGTAGACCAGTCAGAGCAGTACTTC.